A single sample gave rise to the 7 T cell receptor beta chains below, sequenced in a study of blood T cell repertoires in COVID-19. The protocol was immunoSEQ multiplex PCR, while the TCRdb copy is restricted to in-frame clones and leaves out a portion. Seen here are under 350,000 clones, approximately 84% observed once, and the top ten hold around 4%. Material for sequencing was PBMCs or T cells enriched from blood (not recorded which). These receptors were collected from a man aged 30 to 45 who had recovered from COVID-19.

V is TRBV7-8 and J is TRBJ1-3; no clear D. V lost 2 bases and J 4 bases, leaving 3 bases between the germline ends. The CDR3 sequence is 12 residues long. CDR1 and CDR2 (germline): SGHVS, FQNEAQ. The CDR3 is CASSLSGNTIYF. For the CDR3, the DNA is TGTGCCAGCAGCTTATCGGGAAACACCATATATTTT. Supplemented by reference TRBV7-8 and TRBJ1-3, the full variable domain reads GAGVSQSPRYKVAKRGQDVALRCDPISGHVSLFWYQQALGQGPEFLTYFQNEAQLDKSGLPSDRFFAERPEGSVSTLKIQRTQQEDSAVYLCASSLSGNTIYFGEGSWLTVV.

The genes are TRBV3-1 (or the pseudogene TRBV3-2) and TRBJ2-3; D possibly corresponds to TRBD1 (5 bases). The length of the CDR3 is 13 residues. Germline V gene data show CDR1 as LGHDT and CDR2 as YNNKEL (reference sequence). Trimming shortened V by 4 bases and J by 4 bases, and 9 bases separated the two germline ends. The CDR3 spells CASSRKGPDTQYF. CDR3 sequence (DNA): TGTGCCAGCAGCCGCAAGGGGCCAGATACGCAGTATTTT.

The V and J genes are TRBV7-9 and TRBJ2-3; 8 bases match TRBD1. This CDR3 has 13 residues. Germline CDR1 SEHNR, CDR2 FQNEAQ (reference sequence). CDR3 protein: CESSLQGADTQYF. The CDR3, as DNA: TGTGAGAGCAGCTTACAGGGGGCAGATACGCAGTATTTT.

The chain has TRBV28 and TRBJ1-4, with D uncertain. CDR3 length equals 14 residues. Trimming cost V 3 bases and J 3 bases, with 8 bases left between them. Germline CDR1 MDHEN, CDR2 SYDVKM. Here the CDR3 reads CASSLRSANEKLFF. CDR3 bases: TGTGCCAGCAGTTTGCGCTCTGCTAATGAAAAACTGTTTTTT.

The V and J genes are TRBV4-1 and TRBJ1-6, with TRBD1 as a possible D gene (5 bases). V was pared by 1 base and J by 0 bases, with 16 bases between. The germline CDR1 and CDR2 sequences are MGHRA and YSYEKL. CDR3 length: 19 amino acids. The CDR3 DNA follows: TGCGCCAGCAGCCAAGGTTGGACAAGGATCATCTCCTATAATTCACCCCTCCACTTT. Protein product: CASSQGWTRIISYNSPLHF.

The chain recombines TRBV2 with TRBJ2-7, with TRBD1 matching over 10 bases. J was trimmed by 3 bases and V by 7 bases; bases with no gene match: 6. Germline-derived CDR1 and CDR2 are SNHLY and FYNNEI. The CDR3 is 14 amino acids. The CDR3 spells CASNRDRGGYEQYF. CDR3 in DNA: TGTGCCAGCAATCGGGACAGGGGTGGCTACGAGCAGTACTTC.

The CDR3: CASSSFGQGDYGYTF. The CDR3 DNA is TGTGCCAGCAGCTCCTTTGGGCAGGGGGACTATGGCTACACCTTC. The chain employs TRBV28 and TRBJ1-2, with TRBD1 matching over 7 bases. CDR3 length: 15 amino acids. Looked up from germline, CDR1 is MDHEN and CDR2 is SYDVKM. The trim removed 6 bases at V and 3 bases at J, leaving 10 bases unmatched.